This T cell receptor (beta chain) originates from a study of regulatory T cells in long-lasting Graves disease. Arm-PCR with iRepertoire HTBI primers amplified the CDR3 regions for these TCR beta libraries. MiXCR, applied by TCRdb to the multiplex PCR reads, yields one record per CDR3 protein. The sample has about 460,000 distinct CDR3 sequences, approximately 15% seen once. Time point denoted: newly diagnosed GD, antithyroid drugs for less than 3 months. RNA extracted from PBMCs served as the sequencing template. The CDR3 sequence is 17 residues long. Germline V gives CDR1 MNHEY, CDR2 SVGEGT. V gave up 6 bases and J gave up 5 bases, with 25 bases separating them. This clonotype has more than one count but fewer than ten. Another study also made use of these data, one on T cells in Graves' hyperthyroidism and ophthalmopathy.

The sample was peripheral blood mononuclear cells (PBMCs), taken at new diagnosis, from a patient treated with antithyroid drugs. This clonotype was obtained from a woman aged 45-60 years with Graves disease. The chain has TRBV6-2 or TRBV6-3 and TRBJ2-5; a possible D gene is TRBD2 (7 bases). Here the CDR3 reads CASSSGGAGDWLETQYF. The CDR3, as DNA: TGTGCCAGCAGCTCCGGGGGCGCGGGAGATTGGTTGGAGACCCAGTACTTC.